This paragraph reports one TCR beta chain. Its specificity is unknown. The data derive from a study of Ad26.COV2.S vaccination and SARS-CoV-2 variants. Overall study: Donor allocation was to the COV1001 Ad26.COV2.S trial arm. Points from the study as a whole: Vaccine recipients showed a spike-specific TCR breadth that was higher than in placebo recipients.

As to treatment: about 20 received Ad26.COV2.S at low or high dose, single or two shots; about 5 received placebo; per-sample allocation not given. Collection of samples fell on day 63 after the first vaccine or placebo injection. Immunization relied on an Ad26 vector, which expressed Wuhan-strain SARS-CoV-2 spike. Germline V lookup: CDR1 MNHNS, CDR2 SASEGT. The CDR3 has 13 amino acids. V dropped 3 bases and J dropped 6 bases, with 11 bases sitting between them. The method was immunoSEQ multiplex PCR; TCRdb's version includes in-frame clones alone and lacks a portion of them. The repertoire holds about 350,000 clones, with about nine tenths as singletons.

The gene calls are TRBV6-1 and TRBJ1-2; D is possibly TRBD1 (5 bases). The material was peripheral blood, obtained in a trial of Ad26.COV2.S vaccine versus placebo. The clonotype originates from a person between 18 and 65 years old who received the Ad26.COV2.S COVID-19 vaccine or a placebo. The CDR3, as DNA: TGTGCCAGCAGTGAGGAGGGGTTCCATGGCTACACCTTC. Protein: CASSEEGFHGYTF.